The rows below give T cell receptor beta chains drawn from one sample of a study of beta chain features in type 1 diabetes. The data were produced by immunoSEQ multiplex PCR, yet TCRdb's version contains in-frame clones alone and is incomplete. This table holds approximately 170,000 clones, 7.5% to 9.5% found once. What was sequenced was central memory CD4+ T cells from blood. These receptors were obtained from a woman between 18 and 29 years old in good health. The CDR3 runs from the conserved cysteine through the conserved F or W. The D gene is left open where the match is weak. Size is omitted from some rows. Given values are once, few, many or a class for expanded clones.

size	length	J	V	D	CDR3	DNA
-	15	TRBJ2-5	TRBV19	TRBD2	CASSMGLAIQETQYF	TGTGCCAGTAGTATGGGACTAGCAATCCAAGAGACCCAGTACTTC
-	14	TRBJ1-2	TRBV6-5	-	CASSYSTPPYGYTF	TGTGCCAGCAGTTACTCGACACCTCCCTATGGCTACACCTTC
few	17	TRBJ2-7	TRBV11-2	-	CASSLGGTGTLTYEQYF	TGTGCCAGCAGCTTAGGGGGTACAGGAACCCTGACCTACGAGCAGTACTTC
-	13	TRBJ2-3	TRBV7-2	-	CASSFQDTDTQYF	TGTGCCAGCAGCTTTCAGGACACAGATACGCAGTATTTT
-	16	TRBJ2-3	TRBV6-5	TRBD1	CASSYAGQGAEDTQYF	TGTGCCAGCAGTTACGCGGGACAGGGGGCTGAGGATACGCAGTATTTT
few	16	TRBJ2-3	TRBV7-2	TRBD2	CASSPERGGWKDTQYF	TGTGCCAGCAGCCCTGAGCGGGGGGGCTGGAAAGATACGCAGTATTTT
few	14	TRBJ2-2	TRBV5-1	-	CASSLGQGTGELFF	TGCGCCAGCAGCTTGGGACAAGGCACCGGGGAGCTGTTTTTT
-	15	TRBJ2-6	TRBV6-6	-	CASSYDRSGANVLTF	TGTGCCAGCAGTTACGACAGGTCCGGGGCCAACGTCCTGACTTTC
few	16	TRBJ2-1	TRBV7-9	-	CASSPHSPIGEEEQFF	TGTGCCAGCAGCCCCCATTCTCCGATTGGCGAGGAGGAGCAGTTCTTC
-	14	TRBJ2-5	TRBV5-1	-	CASSLGTVGETQYF	TGCGCCAGCAGCTTAGGGACTGTTGGAGAGACCCAGTACTTC